This T cell receptor (beta chain) was documented in a study of STAT5B mutations in CD4+ large granular lymphocyte leukemia. Points from the study as a whole: 8/27 top patient clones versus 2/35 control clones were TRBV06-family.

V dropped 3 bases and J dropped 4; count of bases not matched to a gene: 0. The CDR3 spans 13 residues. Germline assignment: CDR1 SNHLY and CDR2 FYNNEI. About this clone: Its antigen is still unknown.

Assay: immunoSEQ multiplex PCR; the TCRdb copy retains only in-frame clones and omits some. The sample has tens of thousands of clones, more than 80% seen once. The chain carries TRBV2 and TRBJ2-1, with TRBD2 matching 7 bases. The sample comprised CD4+ T cells from blood buffy coats. The clonotype was recovered from a human donor in good health. CDR3 region: CASSERGYNEQFF. CDR3 coding DNA: TGTGCCAGCAGTGAGCGGGGGTACAATGAGCAGTTCTTC.